The rows below give T cell receptor beta chains drawn from one sample of a study of blood T cell repertoires in COVID-19. Libraries were prepared by immunoSEQ multiplex PCR; TCRdb keeps only in-frame clonotypes and omits some of them. The sample contains around 140,000 clones, around 73% of which appear only once. Sequencing was carried out using PBMCs or T cells enriched from blood (not recorded which). The origin of the receptors is a woman between 45 and 65 years old who had recovered from COVID-19. Each CDR3 is given with its conserved first and last residue. The D gene is left open where the match is weak. Expanded clones are given a class, and other clones once, few, many or no size at all.

few	TRBJ2-2	TRBV5-4	.	TGTGCCAGCAGCGCAGGGTTGTACACCGGGGAGCTGTTTTTT	CASSAGLYTGELFF
.	TRBJ1-6	TRBV6-1	.	TGTGCCACTCAAGGGTCGGGGGGTTCACCCCTCCACTTT	CATQGSGGSPLHF
.	TRBJ2-3	TRBV30	.	TGTGCCTGGAGTCTCCGGGGTCCCCAGGAGGATACGCAGTATTTT	CAWSLRGPQEDTQYF
.	TRBJ1-3	TRBV28	.	TGTGCCAGCAGTTTAGCGGGGGTTAACACCATATATTTT	CASSLAGVNTIYF
.	TRBJ2-5	TRBV5-4	TRBD2	TGTGCCAGCAGCTTGGGGACTAGCGGGGGGAAACAAGAGACCCAGTACTTC	CASSLGTSGGKQETQYF
.	TRBJ1-2	TRBV6-5	.	TGTGCCAGCAGTCCCGGGGACTATGGCTACACCTTC	CASSPGDYGYTF
few	TRBJ2-1	TRBV5-1	TRBD2	TGCGCCAGCAGCATGGTGGGGGGGTCCTCTGGTGAGCAGTTCTTC	CASSMVGGSSGEQFF
.	TRBJ1-2	TRBV4-1	.	TGCGCCAGCAGCCCACGGATCAACGGGGGCTACACCTTC	CASSPRINGGYTF
.	TRBJ2-2	TRBV7-9	.	TGTGCCAGCAGCCCTCTCCCTACTAGTAACCCCGGGGAGCTGTTTTTT	CASSPLPTSNPGELFF
once	TRBJ2-5	TRBV5-1	TRBD1	TGCGCCAGCAGCTCGGGACAGGGATATGAGACCCAGTACTTC	CASSSGQGYETQYF
once	TRBJ2-7	TRBV6-5	.	TGTGCCAGCAGTTACTCGAACCACCCAACGGCCTACGAGCAGTACTTC	CASSYSNHPTAYEQYF
.	TRBJ2-7	TRBV6-5	TRBD2	TGTGCCACCAGGACTAGCGCAAACGAGCAGTACTTC	CATRTSANEQYF
.	TRBJ1-2	TRBV5-6	.	TGTGCCAGCAGCTGGACCGACAGGAGGTATGGCTACACCTTC	CASSWTDRRYGYTF
.	TRBJ1-2	TRBV7-8	TRBD1	TGTGCCAGCAGCTTAGCGCATCCAGGGGGCAACTATGGCTACACCTTC	CASSLAHPGGNYGYTF
.	TRBJ1-5	TRBV28	.	TGTGCCAGCAGTCCTGGGGGACATAGCAATCAGCCCCAGCATTTT	CASSPGGHSNQPQHF
.	TRBJ2-5	TRBV25-1	.	TGTGCCAGCAGAGGGTCGGCAGGGCGGCCCCAAGAGACCCAGTACTTC	CASRGSAGRPQETQYF
.	TRBJ1-4	TRBV6-4	TRBD1	TGTGCCAGCCACCGGGACAGGGGTAAAATTGGGTGTGAAAAACTGTTTTTT	CASHRDRGKIGCEKLFF
.	TRBJ1-2	TRBV7-9	TRBD1	TGTGCCAGCAGCGGTTACAGGGGTGTGGACTATGGCTACACCTTC	CASSGYRGVDYGYTF
.	TRBJ1-1	TRBV5-1	TRBD1	TGCGCCAGCAGCTCCCAGGGGGACACTGAAGCTTTCTTT	CASSSQGDTEAFF
.	TRBJ1-2	TRBV28	.	TGTGCCAGCAGCCTAGGCGGGGCAGGAGGCGGCTACACCTTC	CASSLGGAGGGYTF
.	TRBJ1-1	TRBV3-1/TRBV3-2	TRBD1	TGTGCCAGCAGCCTTACCGGGACAGGGGGCCGGTGGGGTACTGAAGCTTTCTTT	CASSLTGTGGRWGTEAFF
.	TRBJ2-1	TRBV6-5	TRBD2	TGTGCCAGCAGTTACGATCTAGCGGGGGGGTCTGAGCAGTTCTTC	CASSYDLAGGSEQFF
.	TRBJ1-1	TRBV5-1	.	TGCGCCAGCTCAACAGGGAACACTGAAGCTTTCTTT	CASSTGNTEAFF
once	TRBJ1-2	TRBV19	TRBD1	TGTGCCAGTTGGGACAGGGGAGGTGGTGGCTACACCTTC	CASWDRGGGGYTF
few	TRBJ1-4	TRBV6-1	TRBD1	TGTGCCAGCAGTGAGTGGACAGGGGCCCCTAATGAAAAACTGTTTTTT	CASSEWTGAPNEKLFF
.	TRBJ2-3	TRBV5-5	TRBD2	TGTGCCAGCAGCACCGGACTAGCGGGGGGTGACCCCGGGGATACGCAGTATTTT	CASSTGLAGGDPGDTQYF
many	TRBJ2-7	TRBV5-5	TRBD2	TGTGCCAGCAGGCCTGGACTAGCGGGGGTTTACGAGCAGTACTTC	CASRPGLAGVYEQYF
.	TRBJ1-5	TRBV7-8	.	TGTGCCAGCAGCTTAACCAATTGGGAAGAGGGTTATCAGCCCCAGCATTTT	CASSLTNWEEGYQPQHF
few	TRBJ1-1	TRBV5-1	TRBD1	TGCGCCAGCAGCTTCGGACAGGGGTTTTCGAACACTGAAGCTTTCTTT	CASSFGQGFSNTEAFF
.	TRBJ1-5	TRBV4-1	.	TGCGCCAGCAGCCCGGCTCCGGGGGGGCGTTCTCAGCCCCAGCATTTT	CASSPAPGGRSQPQHF
.	TRBJ2-1	TRBV19	TRBD1	TGTGCCAGTAGTAGGTACAGGGGCAATGAGCAGTTCTTC	CASSRYRGNEQFF
once	TRBJ2-7	TRBV28	.	TGTGCCAGCAGCCCCGGCGGATCCTACGAGCAGTACTTC	CASSPGGSYEQYF
few	TRBJ2-2	TRBV10-3	TRBD2	TGTGCCATCAGAGGGACTAGCGGGGGCACCGGGGAGCTGTTTTTT	CAIRGTSGGTGELFF
.	TRBJ1-5	TRBV28	.	TGTGCCAGCAGTTCAAACAATCAGCCCCAGCATTTT	CASSSNNQPQHF
.	TRBJ2-1	TRBV6-4	TRBD1	TGTGCCAGCAGCCCCCGGGACAGGGGCCACAATGAGCAGTTCTTC	CASSPRDRGHNEQFF
.	TRBJ2-5	TRBV28	TRBD2	TGTGCCAGCAGGCCGGGACTAGCGTGGGAGACCCAGTACTTC	CASRPGLAWETQYF
once	TRBJ1-2	TRBV29-1	TRBD1	TGCAGCGTCGTTCGGGACAGCGCTAACTATGGCTACACCTTC	CSVVRDSANYGYTF
.	TRBJ1-6	TRBV19	TRBD1	TGTGCCAGTAGTTCGCAGGGGGCGTTAACCAATTCACCCCTCCACTTT	CASSSQGALTNSPLHF
.	TRBJ1-5	TRBV11-2	TRBD1	TGTGCCAGCAGCAAAGACACAGGGGTAGGTCAGCCCCAGCATTTT	CASSKDTGVGQPQHF
.	TRBJ1-1	TRBV27	TRBD1	TGTGCCAGCAGTTTCGGTCTAAGGGGGCTCTCTGAAGCTTTCTTT	CASSFGLRGLSEAFF
.	TRBJ1-1	TRBV5-4	.	TGTGCCAGCAGCATGTACGGGAGCCTAAACACTGAAGCTTTCTTT	CASSMYGSLNTEAFF
.	TRBJ2-1	TRBV27	TRBD2	TGTGCCAGCAGATCCTGGAGAGCGGGGGGAGGTGATGAGCAGTTCTTC	CASRSWRAGGGDEQFF
.	TRBJ2-3	TRBV10-3	.	TGTGCCATCAGTATTAGCGGCAGCACAGATACGCAGTATTTT	CAISISGSTDTQYF
once	TRBJ2-5	TRBV7-9	TRBD1	TGTGCCAGCAGCTACGACAGGGGTGAGACCCAGTACTTC	CASSYDRGETQYF
.	TRBJ1-1	TRBV4-2	.	TGTGCCAGCAGCCTAGGACTGGGCCCCACTGAAGCTTTCTTT	CASSLGLGPTEAFF
.	TRBJ2-3	TRBV9	TRBD1	TGTGCCAGCAGCGGATCGGGACAGGGAACAGATACGCAGTATTTT	CASSGSGQGTDTQYF
.	TRBJ2-7	TRBV28	TRBD1	TGTGCCAGCTGGGACAGGGGAAGCGCCTACGAGCAGTACTTC	CASWDRGSAYEQYF
.	TRBJ1-4	TRBV29-1	TRBD1	TGCAGCGTTGCTCTTGAGACAGGGATCGAAAAACTGTTTTTT	CSVALETGIEKLFF
few	TRBJ2-7	TRBV21-1	.	TGTGCCAGCAGCAAATCCCAACTTGGGGGCAGGGCCTACGAGCAGTACTTC	CASSKSQLGGRAYEQYF